This T cell receptor (beta chain) is drawn from a study of blood T cell repertoires in COVID-19. The wider study: The analysed material was cDNA or gDNA that came from T cells, B-cell-depleted T cells, or PBMCs.

CDR3 length: 15 amino acids. V gave up 3 bases and J gave up 4 bases, with 13 bases separating them. Germline values: CDR1 MNHNS, CDR2 SASEGT. This study enrolled people aged about 18 to 90 from about 26 US geographic areas. In Cohort 3, a recovered donor had either two negative PCRs, clearance, or symptom resolution. Authors' analysis steps: Amplified reference gene primers provided the basis for estimating nucleated cell counts. The data were produced by immunoSEQ multiplex PCR, yet TCRdb's version contains in-frame clones alone and is incomplete. V, J and clone size derive from that table, while D and trimming were established from the DNA sequence. This sample has about 360,000 clones, with roughly 86% found just once.

Source material: PBMCs or T cells enriched from blood (not recorded which). The TCR sequence derives from a man aged 25 to 40 who had recovered from COVID-19. The chain combines TRBV6-1 with TRBJ1-5; D might be TRBD1 (5 bases). The CDR3 reads CASSDPGTANQPQHF. CDR3 sequence (DNA): TGTGCCAGCAGTGATCCCGGGACTGCTAATCAGCCCCAGCATTTT.